This record covers a single T cell receptor (beta chain). No antigen is known for it. The data were taken from a study of cytomegalovirus exposure and HLA in healthy donors. Study overall: Counted in an early data release were roughly 81 million unique TCRs from HLA-typed donors.

The PCR contained 60 Vbeta and 13 Jbeta primers. The assay was immunoSEQ multiplex PCR, and TCRdb's table has in-frame clones only and misses some. The repertoire has hundreds of thousands of clones, about 80% of them found once; the top ten carry less than 20%. V dropped 2 bases and J dropped 0 bases, with 8 bases sitting between them. This CDR3 comprises 14 residues. Per the germline V gene, CDR1 is SGHNT and CDR2 is YYREEE (reference sequence). Whole-study results and caveats: In a later analysis, common viral pathogens appeared linked to several of the most significant clusters. Sequencing likely caused a cluster of highly shared sequence variants.

The chain carries TRBV5-4 and TRBJ1-1, with D possibly being TRBD1 (5 bases). Sequenced: PBMCs. This TCR came from a middle-aged man in good health and CMV-seronegative. Here the CDR3 reads CASSFGGMNTEAFF. The CDR3 nucleotides are TGTGCCAGCAGCTTCGGGGGAATGAACACTGAAGCTTTCTTT.